This entry concerns a single TCR beta chain. Its antigen is unknown. It was with 60 Vbeta and 13 Jbeta primers that the PCR ran. Sequencing was performed with immunoSEQ multiplex PCR; in TCRdb, only in-frame clones are kept and a portion is missing. This repertoire shows 130,000 to 150,000 clones, over 60% found once; its top ten account for around 1.7%. The germline V gene has CDR1 SEHNR and CDR2 FQNEAQ (reference sequence). Between the trimmed V and J ends, which lost 5 bases and 5 bases, there was a span of 12 bases. The CDR3 consists of 13 residues. These data are taken from a study of cytomegalovirus exposure and HLA in healthy donors. Notes on the study in general: In an earlier analysis, in some 500 donors, most V segments appeared productive either ~87% or ~30% of the time. The likely origin of a cluster of highly shared sequence variants was a sequencing artifact. HLA allele associations emerged for roughly 17,000 TCR beta sequences in a later analysis, at 0.05 false discovery rate.

This chain links TRBV7-9 with TRBJ2-5; perhaps TRBD2 as D (5 bases). The sample comprised PBMCs. The source is a woman in her 30s in good health and CMV-seronegative. The CDR3 DNA sequence: TGTGCCAGCAGCCCGGGGATTTGGGAGACCCAGTACTTC. As protein: CASSPGIWETQYF.